Each of the 6 T cell receptor beta chains below was sequenced from the same sample in a study of post-analysis software for immune sequencing data. Researchers reported that TCR beta cDNA libraries carried unique molecular identifiers. TCRdb independently ran MiXCR on the PCR reads; one entry per CDR3 protein. The sample contains 650,000 to 850,000 distinct CDR3 sequences, roughly 50% of which appear only once. Antigens for these TCRs are unknown. Study findings and constraints: Among 5 or 6 TRBV segments more frequent in patients than controls were TRBV5-6, TRBV5-1 and TRBV20-1.

Material: blood. Receptors originate from a girl aged 5-17 years with multiple sclerosis.

J is TRBJ2-7 and V is TRBV6-1; 14 bases are a match to TRBD2. Germline V gene lookup returns CDR1 MNHNS and CDR2 SASEGT. The V and J ends lost 4 bases and 2 bases, in that order; junction bases with no gene match: 4. The CDR3 runs 16 residues. The CDR3 here is CASSAGLAGVTYEQYF. The CDR3 region has the DNA TGTGCCAGCAGTGCGGGACTAGCGGGAGTCACCTACGAGCAGTACTTC.

The chain carries TRBV4-1 and TRBJ2-5; tentative D call: TRBD2 (6 bases). The CDR3 loop spans 15 amino acids. V was cut by 4 bases and J by 4 bases, with 16 bases left in between. Looked up from germline, CDR1 is MGHRA and CDR2 is YSYEKL. CDR3 in amino acids: CASSRWGTEGETQYF. The CDR3 nucleotides read TGCGCCAGCAGCCGCTGGGGCACGGAGGGAGAGACCCAGTACTTC.

As for this clonotype: At one end the junction does not follow the germline gene, possibly because of a read error. CDR3 coding DNA: TGTGCCACCAGTTTGACAGGGTGGTCCTGCGAGCAGTACTTC. Its translation: CATSLTGWSCEQYF. This chain links TRBV24-1 with TRBJ2-7; 7 bases align to TRBD1. The CDR3 sequence is 14 residues long. The germline gives CDR1 KGHDR, CDR2 SFDVKD.

V usage is TRBV5-1 and J usage is TRBJ1-2; D ambiguous. Per the germline V gene, CDR1 is SGHRS and CDR2 is YFSETQ. This CDR3 spans 14 amino acids. Trimming removed 0 bases from V and 1 base from J, with 7 bases in between. This CDR3 is CASSLDSINYGYTF. The CDR3, as DNA: TGCGCCAGCAGCTTGGACAGTATTAACTATGGCTACACCTTC.

The chain combines TRBV5-1 with TRBJ2-7, with TRBD1 identical over 7 bases. Germline V gene sequence: CDR1 SGHRS, CDR2 YFSETQ. The CDR3 consists of 16 residues. The junction had 6 bases not matched to a gene; V was cut back by 0 bases and J by 0 bases. CDR3: CASSLGHRDSSYEQYF. For the CDR3, the DNA is TGCGCCAGCAGCTTGGGGCACCGGGACAGCTCCTACGAGCAGTACTTC.

The chain recombines TRBV6-5 with TRBJ2-1, with 12 bases lining up with TRBD2. The DNA end lines up better with TRBJ2-7; the J call may be wrong. The germline V gene encodes CDR1 MNHEY and CDR2 SVGAGI. CDR3 size: 18 residues. The CDR3 is CASSSSRTSGNTYNEQYF. The CDR3 bases are TGTGCCAGCAGTTCGTCCCGGACTAGCGGGAATACATACAATGAGCAGTACTTC.